This T cell receptor beta chain was documented in a study of blood T cell repertoires in COVID-19. For the study at large: T cells, B-cell-depleted T cells, or PBMCs provided the cDNA or gDNA that served as material.

There are 13 residues in the CDR3. Germline V gene sequence: CDR1 SEHNR, CDR2 FQNEAQ (reference sequence). Deletions cut 1 base from V and 6 bases from J, with 9 bases between. The method was immunoSEQ multiplex PCR; TCRdb's version includes in-frame clones alone and lacks a portion of them. The sample consists of some 250,000 clones, about nine tenths of them appearing once. The study recruited people aged 18 to 89 years across some 23 US areas. Cohorts were assigned according to the clinical history that participants reported. This receptor was identified in a woman aged 40-49 years with acute COVID-19. Sequencing was done on a sample of PBMCs or T cells enriched from blood (not recorded which). The J gene is TRBJ1-2, the V gene TRBV7-9; the D gene is possibly TRBD1 (5 bases). The CDR3 region is CASSLGRAHGYTF. For the CDR3, the DNA is TGTGCCAGCAGCTTAGGCAGGGCCCATGGCTACACCTTC.